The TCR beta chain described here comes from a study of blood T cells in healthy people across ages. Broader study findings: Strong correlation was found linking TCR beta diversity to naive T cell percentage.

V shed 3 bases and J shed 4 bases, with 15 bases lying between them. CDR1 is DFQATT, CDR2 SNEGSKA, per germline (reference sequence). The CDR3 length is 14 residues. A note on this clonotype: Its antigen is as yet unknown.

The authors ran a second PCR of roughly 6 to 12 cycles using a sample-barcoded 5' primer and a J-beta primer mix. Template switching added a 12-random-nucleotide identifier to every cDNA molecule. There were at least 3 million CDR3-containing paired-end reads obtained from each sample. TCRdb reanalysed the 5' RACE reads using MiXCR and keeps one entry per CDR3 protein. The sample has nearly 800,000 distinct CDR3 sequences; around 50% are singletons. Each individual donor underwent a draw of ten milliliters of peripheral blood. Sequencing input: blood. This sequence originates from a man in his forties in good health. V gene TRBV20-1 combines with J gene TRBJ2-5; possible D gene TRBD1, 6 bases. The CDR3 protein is CSARDSESGETQYF. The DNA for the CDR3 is TGCAGTGCTAGGGACAGTGAATCGGGAGAGACCCAGTACTTC.